This is a list of T cell receptor beta chains from one sample in a study of blood T cells in healthy people across ages. One entry per CDR3 protein, called by TCRdb with MiXCR from the 5' RACE reads. Of approximately 1.5 million distinct CDR3 sequences listed, about 45% are singletons. Material: blood. All receptors come from a woman aged 18 to 35 in good health. Each CDR3 is given with its conserved first and last residue. The D gene is left open where the match is weak. The size entry is marked missing in some rows and otherwise reads once, few, many or a size class.

J | V | size | D | CDR3 | DNA
TRBJ2-1 | TRBV5-6 | . | . | CASSPGPYSGYNEQFF | TGTGCCAGCAGCCCCGGACCTTATTCTGGCTACAATGAGCAGTTCTTC
TRBJ2-1 | TRBV7-3 | once | TRBD2 | CASSLTSGGNKEQFF | TGTGCCAGCAGCTTAACATCGGGAGGAAACAAAGAGCAGTTCTTC
TRBJ2-2 | TRBV7-3 | . | . | CASSLMGGTGELFF | TGTGCCAGCAGCTTAATGGGTGGCACCGGGGAGCTGTTTTTT
TRBJ2-1 | TRBV14 | few | TRBD1 | CASSKSYSGQPYYNEQFF | TGTGCCAGCAGCAAATCCTATTCGGGACAGCCCTACTACAATGAGCAGTTCTTC
TRBJ2-1 | TRBV15 | . | . | CATSREWVEQFF | TGTGCCACCAGCAGAGAATGGGTGGAGCAGTTCTTC
TRBJ2-1 | TRBV13 | . | . | CASSHGDIRFYDEQFF | TGTGCCAGCAGCCATGGGGACATCCGCTTCTACGATGAGCAGTTCTTC
TRBJ2-5 | TRBV27 | few | TRBD2 | CASSLTTSGLGTQYF | TGTGCCAGCAGTTTAACTACTAGCGGACTGGGGACCCAGTACTTC
TRBJ2-1 | TRBV4-3 | . | TRBD2 | CASSRNPGRAGVNEQFF | TGCGCCAGCAGCCGGAACCCGGGGCGAGCGGGAGTCAATGAGCAGTTCTTC
TRBJ2-1 | TRBV12-3/TRBV12-4 | . | . | CASSLIAHEQFF | TGTGCCAGCAGTTTAATTGCCCATGAGCAGTTCTTC
TRBJ2-1 | TRBV20-1 | . | . | CSAKRKFWSEQFF | TGCAGTGCGAAAAGAAAGTTCTGGAGTGAGCAGTTCTTC
TRBJ2-7 | TRBV7-9 | . | . | CASSFPPTENRYEQYF | TGTGCCAGCAGCTTTCCCCCGACAGAAAACCGATACGAGCAGTACTTC
TRBJ2-3 | TRBV28 | once | TRBD2 | CASIAGGADTQYF | TGTGCCAGCATCGCGGGAGGGGCAGATACGCAGTATTTT
TRBJ1-3 | TRBV29-1 | . | . | CSAGTGSSGNTIYF | TGCAGCGCCGGAACAGGGAGCTCTGGAAACACCATATATTTT
TRBJ2-7 | TRBV15 | . | . | CATSRDAVAGPEQYF | TGTGCCACCAGCAGAGATGCGGTAGCAGGGCCCGAGCAGTACTTC
TRBJ2-7 | TRBV6-5 | . | . | CASSWAVGAYEQYF | TGTGCCAGCAGTTGGGCGGTCGGGGCCTACGAGCAGTACTTC
TRBJ2-7 | TRBV15 | . | . | CATSRDIGQTYEQYF | TGTGCCACCAGCAGAGATATCGGACAGACCTACGAGCAGTACTTC
TRBJ2-7 | TRBV7-2 | . | . | CASSAEGGLLEQYF | TGTGCCAGCAGCGCAGAGGGGGGCCTCCTCGAGCAGTACTTC
TRBJ1-1 | TRBV6-5 | . | . | CASRQDTWNTEAFF | TGTGCCAGCAGACAGGACACCTGGAACACTGAAGCTTTCTTT
TRBJ2-5 | TRBV6-4 | few | TRBD1 | CASSDSRQGVDEQYF | TGTGCCAGCAGTGACTCGAGACAGGGTGTGGATGAGCAGTACTTC
TRBJ2-7 | TRBV6-2/TRBV6-3 | few | . | CASSWISEYYEQYF | TGTGCCAGCAGTTGGATTAGCGAATACTACGAGCAGTACTTC
TRBJ2-5 | TRBV10-3 | few | . | CAISESRRGGDNEQYF | TGTGCCATCAGTGAGTCGAGGCGGGGTGGGGACAATGAGCAGTACTTC
TRBJ2-1 | TRBV20-1 | . | . | CSALKGVNEQFF | TGCAGTGCTCTCAAGGGGGTAAATGAGCAGTTCTTC
TRBJ2-7 | TRBV9 | few | . | CASSGGLGYEQYF | TGTGCCAGCAGCGGAGGTCTGGGCTACGAGCAGTACTTC
TRBJ1-1 | TRBV3-1 | . | . | CASSLGPATAFF | TGTGCCAGCAGCCTTGGTCCTGCGACAGCTTTCTTT
TRBJ2-7 | TRBV28 | . | TRBD1 | CASTHGDRQRDEQYF | TGTGCCAGCACCCATGGGGACAGGCAACGGGATGAGCAGTACTTC
TRBJ1-1 | TRBV6-2/TRBV6-3 | . | . | CASSPWSTEAFF | TGTGCCAGCAGTCCCTGGTCCACTGAAGCTTTCTTT
TRBJ2-1 | TRBV27 | . | TRBD1 | CASHFYRDRGIDEQFF | TGTGCCAGCCATTTTTACCGGGACAGGGGAATAGATGAGCAGTTCTTC
TRBJ1-4 | TRBV29-1 | . | . | CSVALDSSNEKLFF | TGCAGCGTTGCATTAGACAGTTCTAATGAAAAACTGTTTTTT
TRBJ1-2 | TRBV6-1 | . | . | CASSTDLRAYGYTF | TGTGCCAGCAGTACGGACCTAAGAGCCTATGGCTACACCTTC
TRBJ1-1 | TRBV4-3 | . | TRBD1 | CASSQDPRQGLGTEAFF | TGCGCCAGCAGCCAAGACCCCCGACAGGGATTAGGCACTGAAGCTTTCTTT
TRBJ1-4 | TRBV7-2 | . | . | CASSTRTTTNEKLFF | TGTGCCAGCAGCACAAGGACGACAACTAATGAAAAACTGTTTTTT
TRBJ1-2 | TRBV27 | . | . | CASSLSTGWDGYTF | TGTGCCAGCAGTTTATCGACTGGGTGGGATGGCTACACCTTC
TRBJ2-1 | TRBV5-6 | . | TRBD2 | CASSLLRENYNEQFF | TGTGCCAGCAGCTTGCTGCGGGAGAACTACAATGAGCAGTTCTTC
TRBJ1-1 | TRBV29-1 | few | . | CSVKGEGPEAFF | TGCAGCGTTAAGGGGGAGGGGCCGGAGGCTTTCTTT
TRBJ2-5 | TRBV6-2/TRBV6-3 | . | . | CASSYSVMETQYF | TGTGCCAGCAGTTACTCCGTTATGGAGACCCAGTACTTC
TRBJ2-5 | TRBV18 | few | . | CASSPPYAFQETQYF | TGTGCCAGCTCACCACCTTACGCGTTCCAAGAGACCCAGTACTTC
TRBJ2-1 | TRBV27 | few | . | CASSSPRGARAYNEQFF | TGTGCCAGCAGTAGTCCACGAGGGGCACGTGCCTACAATGAGCAGTTCTTC
TRBJ2-1 | TRBV6-5 | . | TRBD2 | CASRGLVRGDEQFF | TGTGCCAGCAGAGGACTAGTTCGGGGCGATGAGCAGTTCTTC
TRBJ2-4 | TRBV4-1 | . | . | CASSQVRRDAYNEQYF | TGCGCCAGCAGCCAAGTAAGGAGGGACGCCTACAATGAGCAGTACTTC
TRBJ1-1 | TRBV6-1 | . | . | CASLSPPGHGNAEAFF | TGTGCCAGCTTATCCCCGCCCGGACACGGGAATGCTGAAGCTTTCTTT
TRBJ2-1 | TRBV20-1 | few | TRBD1 | CSASGQGEYNEQFF | TGCAGTGCTAGCGGCCAGGGGGAATACAATGAGCAGTTCTTC
TRBJ2-7 | TRBV27 | . | TRBD1 | CASSLLVQGAEGVSEQYF | TGTGCCAGCAGTTTATTGGTACAGGGGGCCGAGGGGGTCTCCGAGCAGTACTTC
TRBJ2-2 | TRBV4-1 | . | TRBD2 | CASSQVERLAGPGELFF | TGCGCCAGCAGCCAAGTGGAAAGACTAGCGGGACCCGGGGAGCTGTTTTTT
TRBJ2-7 | TRBV6-5 | . | . | CASSSPTQSEQYF | TGTGCCAGCAGTTCCCCGACTCAGAGCGAGCAGTACTTC
TRBJ2-5 | TRBV27 | . | . | CASSLGGWTLYNEQYF | TGTGCCAGCAGTTTAGGGGGATGGACCCTCTACAATGAGCAGTACTTC
TRBJ2-1 | TRBV6-2/TRBV6-3 | . | . | CASSYRGQPYNGQFF | TGTGCCAGCAGTTACCGCGGACAGCCTTACAATGGGCAGTTCTTC
TRBJ2-5 | TRBV7-9 | . | . | CASSLILDTETQYF | TGTGCCAGCAGCTTAATATTGGATACAGAGACCCAGTACTTC
TRBJ2-1 | TRBV6-2/TRBV6-3 | once | . | CASSYSAGDNEQFF | TGTGCCAGCAGTTACAGTGCAGGGGACAATGAGCAGTTCTTC
TRBJ1-5 | TRBV7-2 | . | . | CASSSWGPQHF | TGTGCCAGCAGCTCGTGGGGGCCCCAGCATTTT
TRBJ1-2 | TRBV5-1 | . | TRBD1 | CASSLRTGHYGYTF | TGCGCCAGCAGCCTAAGGACAGGGCACTATGGCTACACCTTC
TRBJ1-2 | TRBV4-3 | few | . | CASSQEPAVNYGYTF | TGCGCCAGCAGCCAAGAGCCAGCAGTTAACTATGGCTACACCTTC
TRBJ1-1 | TRBV29-1 | . | TRBD1 | CSVPRQGVMDTEAFF | TGCAGCGTTCCTCGACAGGGTGTTATGGACACTGAAGCTTTCTTT
TRBJ2-4 | TRBV6-7 | . | TRBD1 | CASSCRGAKNIQYF | TGTGCCAGCAGTTGCAGGGGGGCCAAAAACATTCAGTACTTC
TRBJ2-1 | TRBV20-1 | . | . | CSARGLPGEQFF | TGCAGTGCTAGAGGTCTCCCTGGGGAGCAGTTCTTC